This T cell receptor beta chain was sequenced for a study of PD-L1 blockade in urothelial cancer. Overall study context: From 0 to 3 prior chemotherapy regimens had been given to the patients. Treatment start was followed by blood analysis at 3 weeks (second dose) and again at 6 weeks. Counts from blood samples showed a median of 141,255 T cells.

Data came from immunoSEQ multiplex PCR; TCRdb stores just in-frame clones and leaves some out. The sample consists of about 87,000 clones, 84% of them appearing once. Sample time point: pretreatment peripheral blood. This clone has only one observation. The CDR3 is made up of 14 amino acids. From germline, CDR1 is LNHDA and CDR2 SQIVND (reference sequence). The V end was cut by 2 bases, the J end by 2 bases, with 10 bases between. The chain has TRBV19 and TRBJ2-7, with a tentative D call TRBD2 (5 bases). This TCR derives from a man in his 60s with urothelial cancer. The specimen was PBMCs, collected around atezolizumab (anti-PD-L1) treatment. CDR3 sequence: CASSIPGKPYEQYF. The CDR3 nucleotides read TGTGCCAGTAGTATACCGGGGAAACCCTACGAGCAGTACTTC.